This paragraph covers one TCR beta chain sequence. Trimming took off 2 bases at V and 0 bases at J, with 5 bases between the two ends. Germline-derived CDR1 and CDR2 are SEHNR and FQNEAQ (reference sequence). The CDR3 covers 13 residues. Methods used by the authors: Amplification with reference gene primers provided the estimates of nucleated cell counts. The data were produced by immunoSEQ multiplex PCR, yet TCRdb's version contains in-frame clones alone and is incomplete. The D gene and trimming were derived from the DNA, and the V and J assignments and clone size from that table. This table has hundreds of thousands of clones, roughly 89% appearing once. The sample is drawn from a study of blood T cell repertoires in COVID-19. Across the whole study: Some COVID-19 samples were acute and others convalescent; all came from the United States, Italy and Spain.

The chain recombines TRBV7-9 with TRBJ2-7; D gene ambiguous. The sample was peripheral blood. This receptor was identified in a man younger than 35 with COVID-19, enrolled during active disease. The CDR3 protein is CASSLRDSYEQYF. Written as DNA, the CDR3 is TGTGCCAGCAGCTTAAGAGACTCCTACGAGCAGTACTTC. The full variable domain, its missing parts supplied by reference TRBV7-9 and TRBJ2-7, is DTGVSQNPRHKITKRGQNVTFRCDPISEHNRLYWYRQTLGQGPEFLTYFQNEAQLEKSRLLSDRFSAERPKGSFSTLEIQRTEQGDSAMYLCASSLRDSYEQYFGPGTRLTVT.